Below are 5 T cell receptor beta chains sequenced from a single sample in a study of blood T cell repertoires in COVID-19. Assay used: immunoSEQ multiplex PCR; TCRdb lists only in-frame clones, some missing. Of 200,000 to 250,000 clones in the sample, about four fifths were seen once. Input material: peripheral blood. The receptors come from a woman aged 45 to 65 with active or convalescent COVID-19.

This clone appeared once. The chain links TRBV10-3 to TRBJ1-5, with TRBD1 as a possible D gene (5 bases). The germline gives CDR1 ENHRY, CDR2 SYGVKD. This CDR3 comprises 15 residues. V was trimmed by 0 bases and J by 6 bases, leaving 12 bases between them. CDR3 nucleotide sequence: TGTGCCATCAGTGAGTCAAGCCAGGGAGGTCAGCCCCAGCATTTT. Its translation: CAISESSQGGQPQHF.

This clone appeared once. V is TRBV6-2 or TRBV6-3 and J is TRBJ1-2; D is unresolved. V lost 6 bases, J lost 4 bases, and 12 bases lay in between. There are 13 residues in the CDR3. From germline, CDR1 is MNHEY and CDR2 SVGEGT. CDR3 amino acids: CASSLGAAYGYTF. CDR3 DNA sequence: TGTGCCAGCAGCTTGGGAGCAGCCTATGGCTACACCTTC.

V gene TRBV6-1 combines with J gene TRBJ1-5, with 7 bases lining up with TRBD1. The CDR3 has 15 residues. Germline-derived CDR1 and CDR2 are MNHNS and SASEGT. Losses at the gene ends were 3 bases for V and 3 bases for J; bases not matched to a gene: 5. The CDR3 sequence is CASSETGIHNQPQHF. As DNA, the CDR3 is TGTGCCAGCAGTGAGACAGGGATCCACAATCAGCCCCAGCATTTT.

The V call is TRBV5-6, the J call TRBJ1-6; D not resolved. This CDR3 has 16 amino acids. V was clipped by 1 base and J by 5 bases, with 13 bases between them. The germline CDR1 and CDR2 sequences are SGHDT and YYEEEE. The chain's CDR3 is CASSLFRAGNNSPLHF. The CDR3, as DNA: TGTGCCAGCAGCTTGTTCCGGGCGGGGAATAATTCACCCCTCCACTTT.

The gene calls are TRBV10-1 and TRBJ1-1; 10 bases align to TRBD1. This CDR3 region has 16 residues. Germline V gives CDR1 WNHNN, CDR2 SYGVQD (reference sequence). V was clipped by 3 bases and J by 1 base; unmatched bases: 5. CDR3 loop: CASSERDRGPNTEAFF. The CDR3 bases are TGCGCCAGCAGTGAACGGGACAGGGGCCCGAACACTGAAGCTTTCTTT.